A selection of T cell receptor beta chains follows, all from one sample in a study of cytomegalovirus exposure and HLA in healthy donors. Repertoires were generated with immunoSEQ multiplex PCR, while TCRdb's copy carries only in-frame clones and drops some. The data hold 100,000 to 150,000 clones, with approximately 81% observed a single time. The sample taken for sequencing was PBMCs. These receptors came from a man aged 18-30 years in good health and CMV-seronegative. The CDR3 runs from the conserved cysteine through the conserved F or W. D genes are given only for firm matches. For some rows the clone size is stated as once, few or many, or as a class when expanded; others skip it.

TGTGCCAGCAGCCCTAGCGGGGGTAGAAATGAGCAGTTCTTC CASSPSGGRNEQFF NA TRBV2 TRBD2 TRBJ2-1 14
TGTGCCAGTAGTCGCGCCAGCCAGGTCAGTGGCTACACCTTC CASSRASQVSGYTF NA TRBV19 NA TRBJ1-2 14
TGCGCCAGCAGCTCACAGGGGACAGTCAATCAGCCCCAGCATTTT CASSSQGTVNQPQHF NA TRBV5-1 TRBD1 TRBJ1-5 15
TGTGCCAGCAGCCCAACCGTCGGGGTGGATGAGCAGTTCTTC CASSPTVGVDEQFF NA TRBV11-2 NA TRBJ2-1 14
TGTGCCAGCAGTCACCCCAGCGGCGACTATGGCTACACCTTC CASSHPSGDYGYTF NA TRBV6-5 NA TRBJ1-2 14
TGTGCCAGCAGTGCCCCGGGACAGGGACCGACAACTGAGCAGTTCTTC CASSAPGQGPTTEQFF NA TRBV28 TRBD1 TRBJ2-1 16
TGTGCCAGCAGCTCGATCGTACAGGGTCATACGAATGAGCAGTTCTTC CASSSIVQGHTNEQFF NA TRBV11-3 NA TRBJ2-1 16
TGCGCCAGCAGCTTGGCCGGCTCTAGCGGGGGGAGGAATGAGCAGTTCTTC CASSLAGSSGGRNEQFF NA TRBV5-1 TRBD2 TRBJ2-1 17
TGTGCCAGCAGTACATCGACTAGCGGAGCCTACGAGCAGTACTTC CASSTSTSGAYEQYF few TRBV6-6 TRBD2 TRBJ2-7 15
TGCGCCAGCAGCCAAGATTATAGGGGGCAAGAAGGCTACACCTTC CASSQDYRGQEGYTF NA TRBV4-3 TRBD1 TRBJ1-2 15
TGTGCCAGCGGGCAGGGAACTTCCGGGGAGCTGTTTTTT CASGQGTSGELFF once TRBV9 NA TRBJ2-2 13
TGTGCCAGCAGGTCCCAGCGGGGGCCCGGCTACGAGCAGTACTTC CASRSQRGPGYEQYF NA TRBV6-5 TRBD2 TRBJ2-7 15
TGTGCCAGCAGCCAAGGACAGGGCTATGGCTACACCTTC CASSQGQGYGYTF NA TRBV21-1 NA TRBJ1-2 13
TGTGCCAGCAGCTTAGGGCAGGGGCCGAATCAGCCCCAGCATTTT CASSLGQGPNQPQHF NA TRBV11-2 NA TRBJ1-5 15
TGTGCCAGCAGTGATGAGCTGAACACTGAAGCTTTCTTT CASSDELNTEAFF NA TRBV6-4 NA TRBJ1-1 13
TGTGCCAGCAGTTATTCGGGGGGGCGGGATGGCTACACCTTC CASSYSGGRDGYTF once TRBV6-6 NA TRBJ1-2 14
TGTGCCAGCAGCTCAGACCGGGACAATGTCAACGAGCAGTACTTC CASSSDRDNVNEQYF NA TRBV9 NA TRBJ2-7 15
TGTGCCAGCCAAACCGGGACAGGGATCTACGAGCAGTACTTC CASQTGTGIYEQYF NA TRBV4-2 TRBD1 TRBJ2-7 14
TGTGCCAGTAGTATCGACAGGGGGCCGGGCACCGGGGAGCTGTTTTTT CASSIDRGPGTGELFF NA TRBV19 TRBD1 TRBJ2-2 16
TGTGCCTGGAGTCCTATAGGACAGACAACTAGAACTAATGAAAAACTGTTTTTT CAWSPIGQTTRTNEKLFF NA TRBV30 NA TRBJ1-4 18
TGCGCCAGCAGTGCGGGACAGGGAAGGGAAAAACTGTTTTTT CASSAGQGREKLFF NA TRBV10-2 TRBD1 TRBJ1-4 14
TGTGCCAGCAGTTACTCCTCGGGAGGAGGTTTGCAGCCCCAGCATTTT CASSYSSGGGLQPQHF once TRBV6-5 NA TRBJ1-5 16
TGTGCCAGCAGCTTAGAAACACCCGCTCTTGAAGCTTTCTTT CASSLETPALEAFF NA TRBV7-8 NA TRBJ1-1 14
TGTGCCAGCCAGGGTTTTGGCTACACCTTC CASQGFGYTF few TRBV28 NA TRBJ1-2 10
TGTGCCAGCAGCTTAGCGAGCGCCTCTGGAAACACCATATATTTT CASSLASASGNTIYF NA TRBV7-9 NA TRBJ1-3 15
TGTGCTAGTGGTTTGGTAGGGAGGGGCAGGTCCTACGAGCAGTACTTC CASGLVGRGRSYEQYF NA TRBV12-5 TRBD2 TRBJ2-7 16
TGTGCCAGTGGGGCCGATGGGAAAACCTACAATGAGCAGTTCTTC CASGADGKTYNEQFF NA TRBV2 NA TRBJ2-1 15
TGCGCCAGCAGCCAAGATTTAGAAGGTTCCGGACAGGGTTACACCGGGGAGCTGTTTTTT CASSQDLEGSGQGYTGELFF NA TRBV4-3 TRBD1 TRBJ2-2 20
TGTGCCAGCAGTTTATTGGGAGTGGGTTCACCCCTCCACTTT CASSLLGVGSPLHF NA TRBV28 NA TRBJ1-6 14
TGTGCCAGCAGCCCCTACAGATTGCAGCCCCAGCATTTT CASSPYRLQPQHF NA TRBV7-3 NA TRBJ1-5 13
TGCGCCAGCAGCCAAGAACAGGGATACTACGAGCAGTACTTC CASSQEQGYYEQYF once TRBV4-3 NA TRBJ2-7 14
TGTGCCATCAGAGATCATCAGGGGAACACTGAAGCTTTCTTT CAIRDHQGNTEAFF NA TRBV10-3 NA TRBJ1-1 14
TGCAGCGTTGATTTTTCCGTGCGGGACAGGGGTGTTCTTTCCTATGGCTACACCTTC CSVDFSVRDRGVLSYGYTF NA TRBV29-1 TRBD1 TRBJ1-2 19
TGCGCCAGCAGCCAAGATAGAGGGCCATACGAGCAGTACTTC CASSQDRGPYEQYF NA TRBV4-3 NA TRBJ2-7 14
TGTGCCAGCGGAAGTATTAATAGTCGGCGGAGCACTGAAGCTTTCTTT CASGSINSRRSTEAFF few TRBV2 NA TRBJ1-1 16
TGTGCCTGGAGGACAGGGAGTGGATATGGCTACACCTTC CAWRTGSGYGYTF once TRBV30 TRBD1 TRBJ1-2 13
TGTGCCAGCAGCGTCATAACAGGTTCCCGGACACCCCGCGGCACTGAAGCTTTCTTT CASSVITGSRTPRGTEAFF NA TRBV9 NA TRBJ1-1 19
TGTGCCAGCAGCGACAGCGGGACAGGGTACAATGAGCAGTTCTTC CASSDSGTGYNEQFF NA TRBV5-6 TRBD1 TRBJ2-1 15
TGTGCCAGCAGCTTAGGTCGACAGGGACCTTCTAACTATGGCTACACCTTC CASSLGRQGPSNYGYTF NA TRBV7-8 TRBD1 TRBJ1-2 17
TGTGCCAGCTCGGCTGCGGGGGCAGCAAGTAGTTCACCCCTCCACTTT CASSAAGAASSSPLHF NA TRBV18 NA TRBJ1-6 16
TGCGCCAGCAGCCAAGGTAGCGGGGGGGCAGATACGCAGTATTTT CASSQGSGGADTQYF NA TRBV4-3 TRBD2 TRBJ2-3 15
TGTGCCAGCAGCTTAGTCCAAAATCAGCCCCAGCATTTT CASSLVQNQPQHF NA TRBV7-2 NA TRBJ1-5 13